This T cell receptor beta chain was identified during a study of Graves' ophthalmopathy and Graves' hyperthyroidism. This CDR3 is built from 16 residues. V lost 4 bases and J 7 bases, leaving 23 bases between the germline ends. Germline V gene sequence: CDR1 SGHDN, CDR2 FVKESK. A note on this clonotype: Its antigen is not identified.

Study-level findings and limits: Blood also held most thyroid clonotypes expanded above 0.001 frequency.

Researchers took RNA transcripts and amplified TCR beta CDR3 regions from them. The first round was an RT-PCR with HTBI primers, and the second round was a multiplex PCR. TCRdb ran MiXCR on the multiplex PCR reads and lists one entry per CDR3 protein. The sample shows about 1.1 million distinct CDR3 sequences, roughly two fifths of them seen only once. Other autoimmune diseases, uncontrolled infections, pregnancy or lactation ruled patients out of participation. The chain combines TRBV14 with TRBJ2-7; D might be TRBD1 (6 bases). This clonotype was sampled from an adult man with Graves' hyperthyroidism. What was sequenced was peripheral blood or thyroid tissue (not recorded which). CDR3 nucleotides: TGTGCCAGCAGCCTAGAGGACATGTCGTTCAGGGGTGAGCAGTACTTC. This codes for CASSLEDMSFRGEQYF.